This T cell receptor beta chain was recovered during a study of blood T cells in healthy people across ages. Study-wide background: Per every two T cells, about one barcoded beta molecule was captured by template switching. Overall study findings and caveats: Shifts in expanded clonotypes may have been confounded by donor CMV status, which was unknown.

Next came a second PCR, run for roughly 6 to 11 cycles, which used a sample-barcoded 5' primer along with a J-beta primer mix. Every cDNA molecule carried a tag from a template-switch adaptor bearing 12 random nucleotides. Each CDR3 protein gets one entry after TCRdb re-called the 5' RACE reads with MiXCR. The repertoire holds around 900,000 distinct CDR3 sequences, just over 50% seen once, with about 21% in the top ten. As concerns this clonotype: Its target is unknown.

Germline V gives CDR1 MNHEY, CDR2 SVGAGI. CDR3 length equals 14 residues. V was trimmed by 8 bases and J by 4 bases, leaving 18 bases between them. The donors, all healthy, were Caucasians living in Russia, aged 6 to 90. The specimen sequenced was blood. The chain links TRBV6-5 to TRBJ2-7, with D tentatively TRBD1 (6 bases). The TCR sequence derives from a woman between 55 and 75 years old in good health. CDR3 loop: CASQPNRVSYEQYF. The CDR3 DNA follows: TGTGCCAGCCAACCCAACAGGGTTTCGTACGAGCAGTACTTC.